This TCR beta chain was documented in a study of T cell responses to AZD1222 COVID-19 vaccine. General study results and limits: Vaccination with two AZD1222 doses was followed by a rise in Spike-specific TCR breadth and depth. Unmutated regions of variants are reportedly targeted by nearly half of spike-specific TCRs. The number of AZD1222 recipients seropositive at baseline was only five or six.

Clones were sequenced by immunoSEQ multiplex PCR, and TCRdb holds only the in-frame ones, with some missing. The sample yields over 100,000 clones, more than 85% seen once. The CDR3 length is 14 residues. The germline gives CDR1 MNHEY, CDR2 SVGEGT. The V gene lost 2 bases and the J gene lost 6 bases, with 13 bases spanning the gap. As to this clone: Its specificity is unknown.

This sample comprised peripheral blood, obtained on day 0 of AZD1222 vaccination. This clonotype was sampled from an adult in good health. This chain uses TRBV6-2 or TRBV6-3 with TRBJ1-2; D is unresolved. For the CDR3, the DNA is TGTGCCAGCAGTTACCCCAGCGGAGGAGATGGCTACACCTTC. It specifies CASSYPSGGDGYTF.